This T cell receptor beta chain was identified during a study of blood T cell repertoires in COVID-19. For the study at large: Specimens from acute and convalescent COVID-19 originated in the United States, Italy and Spain. PBMCs, B-cell-depleted T cells, or T cells were the source of the cDNA or gDNA that made up the material.

Between the trimmed V and J ends, which lost 5 bases and 7 bases, there was a span of 9 bases. The CDR3 extends over 11 amino acids. The germline V gene has CDR1 SQVTM and CDR2 ANQGSEA. Profiled with immunoSEQ multiplex PCR; TCRdb holds only in-frame clones, not every one. The sample has roughly 180,000 clones, 80% to 90% seen once. The rearrangement joins TRBV29-1 to TRBJ2-1, with D possibly matching TRBD2 (6 bases). The source is a man in his fifties or sixties with acute or convalescent COVID-19. The sample comprised peripheral blood. The CDR3 region has the DNA TGCAGCGTTTACGCGGGGAATGAGCAGTTCTTC. It encodes CSVYAGNEQFF.